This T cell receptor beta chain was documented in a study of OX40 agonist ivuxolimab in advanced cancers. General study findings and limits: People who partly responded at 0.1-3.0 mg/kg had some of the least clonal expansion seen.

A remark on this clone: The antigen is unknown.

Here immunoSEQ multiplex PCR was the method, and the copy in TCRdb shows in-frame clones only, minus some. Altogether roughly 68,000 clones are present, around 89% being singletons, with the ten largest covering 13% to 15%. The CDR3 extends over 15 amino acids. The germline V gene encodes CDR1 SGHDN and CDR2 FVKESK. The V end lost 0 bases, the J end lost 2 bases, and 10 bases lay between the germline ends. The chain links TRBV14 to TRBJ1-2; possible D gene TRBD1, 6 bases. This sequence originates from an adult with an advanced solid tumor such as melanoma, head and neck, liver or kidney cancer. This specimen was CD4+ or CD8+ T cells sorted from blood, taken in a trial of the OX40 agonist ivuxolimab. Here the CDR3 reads CASSQERTANYGYTF. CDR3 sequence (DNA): TGTGCCAGCAGCCAAGAAAGGACAGCAAACTATGGCTACACCTTC. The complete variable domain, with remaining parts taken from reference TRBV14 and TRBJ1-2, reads EAGVTQFPSHSVIEKGQTVTLRCDPISGHDNLYWYRRVMGKEIKFLLHFVKESKQDESGMPNNRFLAERTGGTYSTLKVQPAELEDSGVYFCASSQERTANYGYTFGSGTRLTVV.